This T cell receptor beta chain was identified in a study of blood T cell repertoires in COVID-19. At the level of the study: Samples of COVID-19 (acute and convalescent) were obtained from the United States, Italy and Spain. Nucleic acid was either cDNA or gDNA, and it came from T cells, B-cell-depleted T cells, or PBMCs.

A few counts support this clone. The V end lost 2 bases, the J end lost 0 bases, and 8 bases lay between the germline ends. This CDR3 contains 15 residues. Germline assignment: CDR1 ENHRY and CDR2 SYGVKD. Per the original data handling: Counts of nucleated cells, estimated from reference gene primer amplification, were obtained. Produced via immunoSEQ multiplex PCR; TCRdb's table is partial and in-frame only. V, J and clone size derive from that table, while D and trimming were established from the DNA sequence. The sample carries about 110,000 clones, 70% to 90% recorded once. The source of this sequence is a man aged 35 to 55 with acute or convalescent COVID-19. The source material was peripheral blood. This chain joins TRBV10-3 and TRBJ1-5; D is unclear. CDR3 DNA: TGTGCCATCAGTGAGGGGAGAAATAGCAATCAGCCCCAGCATTTT. Translation gives CAISEGRNSNQPQHF.